One sample yielded the 29 T cell receptor beta chains listed below, sequenced in a study of blood T cell repertoires in COVID-19. Sequencing used immunoSEQ multiplex PCR; TCRdb keeps in-frame clones, though not all of them. The sample has just under 85,000 clones, 65% to 85% seen once; the top ten hold around 27%. Sequences were obtained from peripheral blood. All receptors derive from an elderly woman with acute or convalescent COVID-19.

In this sample, this clone turned up a few times. The rearrangement links TRBV5-6 to TRBJ2-3; maybe TRBD2 (5 bases). The germline CDR1 and CDR2 sequences are SGHDT and YYEEEE. Trimming took 3 bases from V and 0 from J, leaving 11 bases between them. The CDR3 loop spans 15 amino acids. CDR3: CASSSTSGSTDTQYF. CDR3 coding DNA: TGTGCCAGCAGCTCGACAAGCGGCAGCACAGATACGCAGTATTTT.

Only one count was recorded for this clone. The genes are TRBV9 and TRBJ2-2, with 9 bases aligning to TRBD2. This CDR3 region has 16 residues. With 2 bases clipped from V and 6 bases from J, the junction kept 8 bases outside the gene matches. The germline V gene encodes CDR1 SGDLS and CDR2 YYNGEE. CDR3 in DNA: TGTGCCAGCAGCGTTACGGCTAGCGGGGTGGCCGGGGAGCTGTTTTTT. It codes for CASSVTASGVAGELFF.

V and J are TRBV24-1 and TRBJ2-5; TRBD1 matches at 10 bases. From germline, CDR1 is KGHDR and CDR2 SFDVKD. The CDR3 sequence is 16 residues long. The trim removed 4 bases at V and 5 bases at J, leaving 9 bases unmatched. The CDR3 loop is CATSDLGQGLDETQYF. The DNA of the CDR3 is TGTGCCACCAGTGACCTGGGACAGGGGCTTGATGAGACCCAGTACTTC.

The chain joins TRBV10-3 to TRBJ1-4; D is perhaps TRBD1 (5 bases). Germline V gene sequence: CDR1 ENHRY, CDR2 SYGVKD. CDR3 length: 13 amino acids. V gave up 6 bases and J gave up 4 bases, with 9 bases separating them. The CDR3 spells CAIRGDSNEKLFF. CDR3 nucleotide sequence: TGTGCCATCAGGGGTGACAGTAATGAAAAACTGTTTTTT.

V is TRBV7-2 and J is TRBJ2-7; the D gene is possibly TRBD2 (6 bases). This CDR3 region has 15 residues. Germline CDR1 is SGHTA and CDR2 is FQGNSA. V was trimmed by 0 bases and J by 2 bases, leaving 11 bases between them. The CDR3 region has the DNA TGTGCCAGCAGCTTAGCGGGACTTCTTACCTACGAGCAGTACTTC. This sequence encodes CASSLAGLLTYEQYF.

The chain links TRBV4-1 to TRBJ2-3; 7 bases are shared with TRBD2. The CDR3 runs 17 residues. Per the germline V gene, CDR1 is MGHRA and CDR2 is YSYEKL. After removal of 6 bases from V and 1 base from J, the junction contained 13 bases not matched to a gene. The CDR3 here is CASRSRRLAVGTDTQYF. The CDR3 DNA is TGCGCCAGCAGGTCCCGGCGGCTAGCGGTAGGCACAGATACGCAGTATTTT.

The gene calls are TRBV24-1 and TRBJ1-4; 9 bases agree with TRBD1. Unmatched junction bases numbered 3, after V lost 2 bases and J lost 12 bases. Germline CDR1 KGHDR, CDR2 SFDVKD. The CDR3 sequence is 13 residues long. The CDR3 here is CATSDSRQGELFF. In DNA, the CDR3 is TGTGCCACCAGTGATTCCCGACAGGGGGAACTGTTTTTT.

The chain is built from TRBV10-3 and TRBJ2-1; 10 nucleotides match TRBD2. Germline CDR1 and CDR2: ENHRY and SYGVKD. V shed 3 bases and J 7 bases; nucleotides not matched to a gene: 6. The CDR3 runs to 15 residues. The CDR3 region has the DNA TGTGCCATCAGTGATTGGACTAGCGGTGCTAATGAGCAGTTCTTC. Encoded protein: CAISDWTSGANEQFF.

This chain uses TRBV25-1 with TRBJ1-4; D is possibly TRBD1 (6 bases). V was pared by 2 bases and J by 6 bases, with 10 bases between. CDR3 length: 14 amino acids. Germline V lookup: CDR1 MGHDK, CDR2 SYGVNS. CDR3 region: CASSEAGAHEKLFF. The DNA of the CDR3 is TGTGCCAGCAGTGAAGCAGGGGCACATGAAAAACTGTTTTTT.

The gene calls are TRBV5-4 and TRBJ2-5; D ambiguous. The CDR3 has 14 residues. Germline lookup yields CDR1 SGHNT and CDR2 YYREEE (reference sequence). V was clipped by 0 bases and J by 1 base, with 7 bases between them. The CDR3 protein is CASSLVGAQETQYF. CDR3 bases: TGTGCCAGCAGCTTGGTTGGAGCCCAAGAGACCCAGTACTTC.

This clone was seen a handful of times. The J gene is TRBJ2-2, the V gene TRBV12-5; D possibly corresponds to TRBD1 (5 bases). The CDR3 has 13 residues. Looked up from germline, CDR1 is LGHNT and CDR2 is FRNRAP. V lost 7 bases and J lost 15, with 21 bases in between. In DNA, the CDR3 is TGTGCTAGTGCCTCCCGCCCGGCTGGGGCTGTGTTTTTT. This sequence encodes CASASRPAGAVFF.

There are a few counts of this clone. This rearrangement joins TRBV18 to TRBJ2-5; 7 nucleotides agree with TRBD1. Germline V CDR1 and CDR2: KGHSH, LQKENI. V trimming: 2 bases; J trimming: 2 bases; junction bases outside the gene matches: 2. The CDR3 covers 14 residues. Here the CDR3 reads CASSPLTGQETQYF. The CDR3 DNA sequence: TGTGCCAGCTCACCATTGACAGGGCAAGAGACCCAGTACTTC.

This clone came up once. The chain joins TRBV7-6 to TRBJ2-3; TRBD1 matches at 9 bases. Germline trimming cut 3 bases from V and 4 bases from J; bases unmatched to any gene: 5. The CDR3 is 15 amino acids. Germline CDR1 reads SGHVS; CDR2 reads FNYEAQ. The DNA for the CDR3 is TGTGCCAGCAGCTTTAGGACAGGGGACGCAGATACGCAGTATTTT. It is translated as CASSFRTGDADTQYF.

The rearrangement uses TRBV7-9 and TRBJ2-1, with 12 bases aligning to TRBD2. Germline values: CDR1 SEHNR, CDR2 FQNEAQ (reference sequence). Losses at the gene ends were 3 bases for V and 8 bases for J; bases not matched to a gene: 8. This CDR3 is 16 amino acids long. CDR3 loop: CASSFHLAGGPDEQFF. For the CDR3, the DNA is TGTGCCAGCAGCTTCCACCTAGCGGGAGGGCCAGATGAGCAGTTCTTC.

The V gene is TRBV24-1, the J gene TRBJ2-5, with TRBD1 as a possible D gene (6 bases). The V and J ends lost 4 bases and 3 bases respectively, with 14 bases between them. The CDR3 is 15 residues long. CDR1 and CDR2 (germline): KGHDR, SFDVKD. The CDR3 nucleotides are TGTGCCACCAGTGAGTCGGACAGCAAGAAAGAGACCCAGTACTTC. Translating it yields CATSESDSKKETQYF.

The rearrangement uses TRBV29-1 and TRBJ2-7, with 8 nucleotides matching TRBD2. Trimming at V came to 7 bases and at J to 5 bases, leaving 7 bases not matched to a gene. The CDR3 totals 12 residues. Germline loops: CDR1 SQVTM, CDR2 ANQGSEA. The CDR3 loop reads CSAGRDSHEQYF. CDR3 nucleotides: TGCAGCGCCGGGAGGGATTCCCACGAGCAGTACTTC.

This clone was found a few times. The V and J genes are TRBV7-9 and TRBJ1-3; 7 nucleotides line up with TRBD1. Germline V gene lookup returns CDR1 SEHNR and CDR2 FQNEAQ (reference sequence). Trimming cost V 5 bases and J 1 base; bases outside gene matches: 8. This CDR3 comprises 16 residues. CDR3 protein: CASSGRGAQSGNTIYF. CDR3 nucleotide sequence: TGTGCCAGCAGCGGCAGGGGGGCCCAGTCTGGAAACACCATATATTTT.

The chain uses TRBV6-5 and TRBJ1-6, with a possible D match to TRBD1 (6 bases). CDR1 is MNHEY, CDR2 SVGAGI, per germline. CDR3 length: 13 amino acids. Trimming pared 7 bases from V and 10 bases from J, leaving 14 bases between. The CDR3: CASTQGIGSPLHF. The CDR3 DNA reads as TGTGCCAGCACTCAGGGGATTGGATCACCCCTCCACTTT.

The genes are TRBV19 and TRBJ2-5, with TRBD2 matching 10 bases. Germline V lookup: CDR1 LNHDA, CDR2 SQIVND (reference sequence). The CDR3 extends over 18 amino acids. J was trimmed by 2 bases and V by 2 bases; bases with no gene match: 11. The CDR3 DNA is TGTGCCAGTAGTATACTAGCGGGAGTCCATTGGGAACAAGAGACCCAGTACTTC. It is translated as CASSILAGVHWEQETQYF. The complete variable domain, with remaining parts taken from reference TRBV19 and TRBJ2-5, reads DGGITQSPKYLFRKEGQNVTLSCEQNLNHDAMYWYRQDPGQGLRLIYYSQIVNDFQKGDIAEGYSVSREKKESFPLTVTSAQKNPTAFYLCASSILAGVHWEQETQYFGPGTRLLVL.

The count of this clone is one. The chain carries TRBV5-1 and TRBJ2-7, with D perhaps matching TRBD2 (6 bases). The CDR3 consists of 14 residues. Germline assignment: CDR1 SGHRS and CDR2 YFSETQ. Trimming took 1 base from V and 2 from J, leaving 10 bases between them. The CDR3 region is CASSLSAGTYEQYF. The DNA for the CDR3 is TGCGCCAGCAGCTTGAGCGCGGGGACCTACGAGCAGTACTTC.

J is TRBJ1-1 and V is TRBV19; no firm D call. From germline, CDR1 is LNHDA and CDR2 SQIVND (reference sequence). Trimming took off 3 bases at V and 1 base at J, with 9 bases between the two ends. The CDR3 has 14 residues. The DNA of the CDR3 is TGTGCCAGTAGTATTGGTTGGCAGAACACTGAAGCTTTCTTT. Translated, it gives CASSIGWQNTEAFF.

This clone was seen a few times. This sequence joins TRBV9 and TRBJ2-7; TRBD1 might be the D (5 bases). The length of the CDR3 is 14 residues. The V end lost 0 bases, the J end lost 0 bases, and 7 bases lay between the germline ends. Germline V gene lookup returns CDR1 SGDLS and CDR2 YYNGEE. The CDR3 here is CASSVGTFSYEQYF. The CDR3, as DNA: TGTGCCAGCAGCGTAGGGACATTCTCCTACGAGCAGTACTTC.

As regards this clone: Just one base apart from a much larger clone, this may be a read error. The identical CDR3 is also encoded by other nucleotide sequences in the sample. This rearrangement joins TRBV7-9 to TRBJ2-7, with D perhaps matching TRBD2 (6 bases). V shed 0 bases and J shed 4 bases, with 7 bases lying between them. This CDR3 contains 13 residues. The germline V gene has CDR1 SEHNR and CDR2 FQNEAQ (reference sequence). The CDR3 coding sequence is TGTGCCAGCAGCTTAGCGGGGGGATACGAGCAGTACTTC. Translation: CASSLAGGYEQYF.

The rearrangement links TRBV24-1 to TRBJ2-6; 9 positions match TRBD1. The CDR3 is made up of 18 amino acids. Germline CDR1 and CDR2: KGHDR and SFDVKD. Trimming cost V 4 bases and J 1 base; bases outside gene matches: 7. The CDR3 sequence is CATSDAGTGRSGANVLTF. The CDR3 DNA sequence: TGTGCCACCAGTGACGCCGGGACAGGGAGGTCTGGGGCCAACGTCCTGACTTTC.

The chain recombines TRBV2 with TRBJ1-4; possible D gene TRBD1, 5 bases. The CDR3 consists of 13 residues. Between the trimmed V and J ends, which lost 6 bases and 4 bases, there was a span of 9 bases. Germline V CDR1 and CDR2: SNHLY, FYNNEI. The CDR3 bases are TGTGCCAGCAGGATAGGGGTTAATGAAAAACTGTTTTTT. Its protein product is CASRIGVNEKLFF. The variable domain in full, with the rest retrieved from reference TRBV2 and TRBJ1-4, is EPEVTQTPSHQVTQMGQEVILRCVPISNHLYFYWYRQILGQKVEFLVSFYNNEISEKSEIFDDQFSVERPDGSNFTLKIRSTKLEDSAMYFCASRIGVNEKLFFGSGTQLSVL.

The genes are TRBV5-1 and TRBJ2-2; D remains unclear. V gave up 2 bases and J gave up 3 bases, with 14 bases separating them. CDR3 length: 16 amino acids. Germline CDR1 SGHRS, CDR2 YFSETQ. The CDR3 DNA follows: TGCGCCAGCAGCTTCAGTCAACCTGGGCACACCGGGGAGCTGTTTTTT. Amino acids: CASSFSQPGHTGELFF.

The chain couples TRBV11-3 to TRBJ2-3, with 7 bases aligning to TRBD1. V trimming: 5 bases; J trimming: 4 bases; junction bases outside the gene matches: 6. This CDR3 comprises 14 residues. Per the germline V gene, CDR1 is SGHNT and CDR2 is YENEEA. The CDR3, as DNA: TGTGCCAGCAGCCCCAGGGACAGCGCAGATACGCAGTATTTT. Translation gives CASSPRDSADTQYF.

V gene TRBV24-1 combines with J gene TRBJ2-2; D unresolved. The CDR3 sequence is 15 residues long. V lost 3 bases to trimming and J lost 0 bases, with 7 bases between them. Germline V gene lookup returns CDR1 KGHDR and CDR2 SFDVKD. CDR3 residues: CATSDRPPNTGELFF. The CDR3 DNA follows: TGTGCCACCAGTGATCGTCCTCCGAACACCGGGGAGCTGTTTTTT.

The chain links TRBV3-1 (or the pseudogene TRBV3-2) to TRBJ2-1, with D perhaps matching TRBD2 (6 bases). The CDR3 length is 13 residues. CDR1 and CDR2 from the germline V gene are LGHDT and YNNKEL (reference sequence). The V and J ends lost 2 bases and 5 bases respectively, with 7 bases between them. CDR3 loop: CASSQSGDNEQFF. The CDR3 DNA reads as TGTGCCAGCAGCCAATCGGGGGACAATGAGCAGTTCTTC.